These T cell receptor beta chains were read from a single sample in a study of CD8+CD57+ T cells in acquired aplastic anemia. TCRdb redid the calling of the reads with MiXCR, one entry per CDR3 protein. In the table there are 130,000 or so distinct CDR3 sequences, roughly 40% of which are singletons. What was sequenced was sorted CD4+, CD8+, or CD8+CD57+ T cells (not recorded which) from PBMCs. Receptors were obtained from a human donor in good health, serving as a control. Both conserved end residues are part of each CDR3. D genes are given only for firm matches. Where a row states a size, it is once, few, many or the class of an expanded clone; other rows omit it.

15,-,TRBV5-1,many,TRBJ1-5,CASSLEGRAEQPQHF,TGCGCCAGCAGCCTGGAGGGTAGGGCAGAACAGCCCCAGCATTTT
16,-,TRBV12-3/TRBV12-4,few,TRBJ2-4,CASSSGGALAKNIQYF,TGTGCCAGCAGTTCCGGAGGAGCCCTAGCCAAAAACATTCAGTACTTC
16,TRBD1,TRBV3-1,-,TRBJ2-5,CASSQDGDRVSETQYF,TGTGCCAGCAGCCAAGATGGGGACAGGGTGTCCGAGACCCAGTACTTC
13,TRBD1,TRBV20-1,-,TRBJ2-7,CSAVRTGAYEQYF,TGCAGTGCCGTCAGGACAGGGGCCTACGAGCAGTACTTC
12,-,TRBV10-2,many,TRBJ1-6,CASTGGNSPLHF,TGCGCCAGCACCGGGGGGAATTCACCCCTCCACTTT
17,TRBD1,TRBV4-2,-,TRBJ2-7,CAIPITPTGGSYNEQYF,TGTGCCATCCCCATTACCCCAACAGGGGGTTCCTACAATGAGCAGTACTTC
14,-,TRBV2,many,TRBJ1-6,CASSGGQYNSPLHF,TGTGCCAGCAGTGGAGGACAGTATAATTCACCCCTCCACTTT
16,-,TRBV7-5,many,TRBJ1-2,CISVPEALDIRDGYTF,-
14,-,TRBV6-1,few,TRBJ2-3,CACSEVGGGDTQYF,TGTGCCTGCAGTGAAGTAGGGGGGGGAGATACGCAGTATTTT
12,TRBD1,TRBV7-9,many,TRBJ1-2,CASSGTGFGYTF,TGTGCCAGCAGCGGGACAGGATTTGGCTACACCTTC
16,TRBD2,TRBV11-2,-,TRBJ2-1,CASSTSGAVLNNEQFF,TGTGCCAGCAGCACCAGCGGGGCTGTTCTCAACAATGAGCAGTTCTTC
13,-,TRBV10-3,many,TRBJ1-1,CAISGTMNTEAFF,TGTGCCATCAGTGGAACCATGAACACTGAAGCTTTCTTT
15,TRBD2,TRBV11-2,-,TRBJ2-1,CASSFGGLGMDEQFF,TGTGCCAGCAGCTTCGGGGGGTTAGGAATGGATGAGCAGTTCTTC
14,-,TRBV5-1,many,TRBJ1-1,CASSLVQGTTEAFF,TGCGCCAGCAGCTTGGTACAGGGTACCACTGAAGCTTTCTTT
14,TRBD1,TRBV25-1,-,TRBJ1-6,CASRIKDRDSPLHF,TGTGCCAGCAGGATAAAGGACAGGGATTCACCCCTCCACTTT
13,-,TRBV19,-,TRBJ1-1,CASSQSGATEAFF,TGTGCCAGTAGTCAAAGCGGGGCCACTGAAGCTTTCTTT
14,-,TRBV11-1,-,TRBJ2-1,CASSSLAGYNEQFF,TGTGCCAGCAGCTCCCTAGCCGGGTACAATGAGCAGTTCTTC
14,-,TRBV4-1,many,TRBJ1-2,CASSHLITNYGYTF,TGCGCCAGCAGCCACCTGATCACTAACTATGGCTACACCTTC
14,-,TRBV5-6,many,TRBJ1-2,CASQPGPSDYGYTF,TGTGCCAGCCAACCGGGACCTTCCGACTATGGCTACACCTTC
13,-,TRBV7-3,-,TRBJ2-7,CVSSLFPSYEQYF,TGTGTCAGCAGCTTATTTCCCTCCTACGAGCAGTACTTC
14,-,TRBV4-1,many,TRBJ1-1,CASSQDLPGPKAFF,TGCGCCAGCAGCCAAGACCTACCTGGGCCCAAAGCTTTCTTT
14,TRBD1,TRBV20-1,many,TRBJ1-1,CSARVGTGHTEAFF,TGCAGTGCTAGAGTTGGGACAGGGCACACTGAAGCTTTCTTT
13,-,TRBV15,-,TRBJ1-1,CATSPGGNTEAFF,TGTGCCACCAGCCCCGGGGGGAACACTGAAGCTTTCTTT
15,-,TRBV10-1,-,TRBJ1-2,CASSPSSMRSGGYTF,TGCGCCAGCAGTCCCAGTAGTATGAGGTCCGGTGGCTACACCTTC
17,-,TRBV6-1,few,TRBJ1-1,CASSEGVGAAGNTEAFF,TGTGCCAGCAGTGAAGGGGTGGGGGCCGCCGGGAACACTGAAGCTTTCTTT